The clone carrying this T cell receptor (beta chain) was picked up many times. The data stem from a study of T-cell reconstitution after alpha-beta-depleted transplantation in children. The V gene end was trimmed by 4 bases and the J gene end by 0 bases; junction bases not matched to a gene: 11. The CDR3 sequence is 18 residues long. Per the germline V gene, CDR1 is SGDLS and CDR2 is YYNGEE. Preparation of the TCRbeta library was carried out with unique molecular identifiers. TCRdb re-derived calls from the PCR reads in MiXCR, one entry per CDR3 protein. The table has 300,000 to 400,000 distinct CDR3 sequences, around 15% seen once.

This receptor was identified in a male patient between 2 and 10 years old who had a stem cell transplant for acute lymphoblastic leukemia, so the T cells may come from the graft donor. The genes are TRBV9 and TRBJ2-1; 9 nucleotides line up with TRBD2. The sample in question was PBMCs, mostly from graft donor cells, obtained 360 days after TCRalphabeta/CD19-depleted stem cell transplant. The CDR3 reads CASSISGSIGSSYNEQFF. CDR3 nucleotide sequence: TGTGCCAGCAGCATTAGCGGGAGTATTGGGAGCTCCTACAATGAGCAGTTCTTC.